This T cell receptor (beta chain) was retrieved from a study of T cell changes during pregnancy in multiple sclerosis. Sequencing used immunoSEQ multiplex PCR; TCRdb keeps in-frame clones, though not all of them. The table has 40,000 or so clones, about nine tenths seen once. The CDR3 sequence is 16 residues long. Unmatched junction bases numbered 9, after V lost 4 bases and J lost 1 base. Germline V gene lookup returns CDR1 MDHEN and CDR2 SYDVKM. The specimen comprised peripheral blood, sampled in the third trimester of pregnancy. The TCR was taken from a female donor in good health, enrolled as a control in a pregnancy study. The chain uses TRBV28 and TRBJ1-1; 7 nucleotides agree with TRBD1. The CDR3 region has the DNA TGTGCCAGCAGTTCCCTTCCTAGGACAGGGAACACTGAAGCTTTCTTT. Translation: CASSSLPRTGNTEAFF.